The T cell receptor beta chain under discussion was sequenced for a study of T cells after posttransplantation cyclophosphamide. CDR3 length equals 12 residues. V dropped 5 bases and J dropped 9 bases, with 12 bases sitting between them. CDR1 and CDR2 (germline): MNHNY, SVGAGI (reference sequence). Control samples came 1 year after myeloablative marrow transplants with methotrexate plus calcineurin inhibitor. TCRdb's copy holds only in-frame clones and misses some; the assay was immunoSEQ multiplex PCR. The sample holds approximately 21,000 clones, about 86% seen once. The clonotype originates from a female patient between 30 and 39 years old who received an allogeneic stem cell transplant from an unrelated donor, was CMV-positive, and had acute and chronic GVHD. Some T cells may be the graft donor's. The rearrangement links TRBV6-6 to TRBJ2-3; D gene uncertain. The sequences come from PBMCs, collected about 13 months after allogeneic stem cell transplant with calcineurin inhibitor and methotrexate. The CDR3 spells CASSPTLTTQYF. As DNA, the CDR3 is TGTGCCAGCAGTCCGACTCTAACCACGCAGTATTTT.